The clone carrying this T cell receptor beta chain is judged medium-sized (0.01 to 0.1%). The antigen is undetermined. This record belongs to a study of OX40 agonist ivuxolimab in advanced cancers. On the study more broadly: Past anti-PD-1, anti-PD-L1 or anti-CTLA-4 therapy was accepted, and 30% to 45% had received some.

Trimming left V 3 bases short and J 0 bases short, with 9 bases between. The CDR3 is 16 residues long. In germline, CDR1 is MNHNS, CDR2 SASEGT. General study points: Clonal expansion was seen in CD4+ and CD8+ blood T cells by week 6 at 0.1 to 3.0 mg/kg.

Some clones are missing from TCRdb's copy, which holds only in-frame ones; the method was immunoSEQ multiplex PCR. The sample lists some 34,000 clones, over 65% occurring once. The gene calls are TRBV6-1 and TRBJ1-6; D is ambiguous. This clonotype was sampled from an adult with an advanced solid tumor such as melanoma, head and neck, liver or kidney cancer. Specimen: CD4+ or CD8+ T cells sorted from blood, collected in a trial of the OX40 agonist ivuxolimab. For the CDR3, the DNA is TGTGCCAGCAGTGATTTACAGCGCTCCTATAATTCACCCCTCCACTTT. This codes for CASSDLQRSYNSPLHF.